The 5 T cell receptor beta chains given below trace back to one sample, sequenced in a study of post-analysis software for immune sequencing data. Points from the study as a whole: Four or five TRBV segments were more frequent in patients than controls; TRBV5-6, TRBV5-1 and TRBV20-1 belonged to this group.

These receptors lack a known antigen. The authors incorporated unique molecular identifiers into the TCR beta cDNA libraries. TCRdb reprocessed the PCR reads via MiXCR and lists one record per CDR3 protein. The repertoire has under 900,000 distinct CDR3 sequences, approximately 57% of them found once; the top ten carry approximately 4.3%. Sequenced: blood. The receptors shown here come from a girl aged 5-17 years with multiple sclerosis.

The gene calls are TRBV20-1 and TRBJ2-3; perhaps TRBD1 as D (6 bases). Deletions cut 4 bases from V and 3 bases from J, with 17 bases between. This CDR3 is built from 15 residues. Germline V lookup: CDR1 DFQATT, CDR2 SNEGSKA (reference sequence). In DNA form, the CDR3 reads TGCAGTGCTACCGTATCTCGAGGGGGTACAGATACGCAGTATTTT. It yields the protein CSATVSRGGTDTQYF.

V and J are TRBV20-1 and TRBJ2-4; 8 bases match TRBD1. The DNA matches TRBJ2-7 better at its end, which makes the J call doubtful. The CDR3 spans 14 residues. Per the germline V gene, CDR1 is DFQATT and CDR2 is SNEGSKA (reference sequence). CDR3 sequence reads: CSARPGQVTYEQYF. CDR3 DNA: TGCAGTGCACGACCGGGACAGGTGACCTACGAGCAGTACTTC.

The CDR3 loop reads CSARLDLSYNEQFF. DNA of the CDR3: TGCAGTGCTAGATTGGACCTCTCCTACAATGAGCAGTTCTTC. The chain recombines TRBV20-1 with TRBJ2-1; D unclear. Trimming removed 2 bases from V and 0 bases from J, with 8 bases in between. The germline V gene encodes CDR1 DFQATT and CDR2 SNEGSKA (reference sequence). The CDR3 is 14 amino acids.

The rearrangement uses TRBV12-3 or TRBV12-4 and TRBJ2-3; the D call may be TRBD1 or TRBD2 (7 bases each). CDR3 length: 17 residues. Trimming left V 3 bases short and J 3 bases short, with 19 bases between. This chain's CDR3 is CASSFFRGGWRTDTQYF. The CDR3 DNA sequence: TGTGCCAGCAGTTTTTTCAGGGGGGGTTGGAGAACAGATACGCAGTATTTT.

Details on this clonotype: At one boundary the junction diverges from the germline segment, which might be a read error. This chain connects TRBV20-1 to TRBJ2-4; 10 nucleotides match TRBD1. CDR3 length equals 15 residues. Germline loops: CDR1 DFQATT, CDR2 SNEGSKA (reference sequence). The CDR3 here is CSANGQGGAKNMQYF. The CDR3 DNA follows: TGCAGTGCAAACGGACAGGGGGGAGCCAAAAACATGCAGTACTTC.